A few counts support the clone carrying this T cell receptor (beta chain). The target antigen is unknown. What was sequenced were expressed TCRB transcripts, since all of the isolated RNA had been reverse transcribed. An average of approximately 4 million reads was obtained for naive, central memory and regulatory T cell samples. Clones were read by immunoSEQ multiplex PCR, and TCRdb kept only the in-frame ones, dropping some. The sample records some 360,000 clones, over 9% being singletons. This CDR3 has 17 amino acids. CDR1 is MNHEY and CDR2 is SMNVEV in the germline V gene (reference sequence). Trimming pared 7 bases from V and 0 bases from J, leaving 20 bases between. Purity exceeding 95% was reached by all sorted populations. This sample stems from a study of beta chain features in type 1 diabetes. Study-level background: Patients shared similar age, gender and cell yields with healthy donors. Sorted cells, approximately 110 million in number, were examined across all samples.

Study outcomes and limitations: Significant though moderate, a shortening of TCRB CDR3s appeared in all four CD4+ subsets of Type 1 diabetes patients.

This sequence joins TRBV27 and TRBJ2-3, with D maybe TRBD2 (5 bases). The specimen sequenced was central memory CD4+ T cells from blood. The clonotype was recovered from a man under 40 with type 1 diabetes. The CDR3 here is CASTPRGDYYSTDTQYF. The CDR3, as DNA: TGTGCCAGCACCCCACGCGGTGACTATTATAGCACAGATACGCAGTATTTT.